This T cell receptor (beta chain) was obtained from a study of identifying expanded T cells in peripheral blood. In regard to this clone: Its cognate antigen is unknown.

Repertoires were generated with immunoSEQ multiplex PCR, while TCRdb's copy carries only in-frame clones and drops some. The profile shows approximately 80,000 clones, approximately 84% of them singletons. Notes on the study in general: Roughly 1.2 clones differed between technical replicates, versus approximately 17 and 20 over time.

Germline assignment: CDR1 SNHLY and CDR2 FYNNEI. This CDR3 comprises 15 residues. Trimming pared 0 bases from V and 6 bases from J, leaving 11 bases between. Sequencing was carried out using blood. The receptor's source is a person aged 18-70 years in good health. This chain joins TRBV2 and TRBJ2-2, with a possible D match to TRBD2 (6 bases). For the CDR3, the DNA is TGTGCCAGCAGTGAAGCGCTTCGGGGGTCCGGGGAGCTGTTTTTT. Encoded protein: CASSEALRGSGELFF.